This TCR beta chain came from a study of blood T cell repertoires in COVID-19. Source study methods: The assay estimated nucleated cells by amplifying reference gene primers. The method was immunoSEQ multiplex PCR; TCRdb's version includes in-frame clones alone and lacks a portion of them. The DNA was the basis for D and trimming; V, J and clone size are from that table. The sample holds roughly 91,000 clones, roughly 89% seen once. With V trimmed by 7 bases and J by 8 bases, 10 bases remained unmatched. Germline lookup yields CDR1 LNHDA and CDR2 SQIVND (reference sequence). The CDR3 covers 13 residues.

The chain carries TRBV19 and TRBJ1-2; 7 positions match TRBD1. Sequencing used peripheral blood. This clonotype was sampled from a man aged 65-85 years with active or convalescent COVID-19. For the CDR3, the DNA is TGTGCCAGTAAGCAACAGGGGACGGGGGGCTACACCTTC. It encodes CASKQQGTGGYTF. The whole variable domain, remainder taken from reference TRBV19 and TRBJ1-2, is DGGITQSPKYLFRKEGQNVTLSCEQNLNHDAMYWYRQDPGQGLRLIYYSQIVNDFQKGDIAEGYSVSREKKESFPLTVTSAQKNPTAFYLCASKQQGTGGYTFGSGTRLTVV.